The sequence of this TCR beta chain was determined in a study of T cells in Graves' hyperthyroidism and ophthalmopathy. V gave up 3 bases and J gave up 7 bases, with 14 bases separating them. Germline-derived CDR1 and CDR2 are SGDLS and YYNGEE. The CDR3 loop spans 14 amino acids. Template material for amplifying TCR beta CDR3 regions consisted of RNA transcripts. First-round RT-PCR of the TCR CDR3 relied on the HTBI primer set. Each CDR3 protein is one row after TCRdb ran MiXCR on the multiplex PCR reads. The sample lists a few hundred thousand distinct CDR3 sequences; roughly 13% were seen once. On this clonotype: One base away lies a much larger clone, so this may be a sequencing read error. The conserved final phenylalanine or tryptophan is absent from the CDR3, which likely points to a read error.

These patients, aged 18 to 65, had recently diagnosed hyperthyroidism lasting under 2 months. The clonotype originates from a woman aged 18-30 years with Graves' hyperthyroidism. The rearrangement links TRBV9 to TRBJ1-5; tentative D call: TRBD1 (5 bases). Source material: blood. This CDR3 is CASSAREGHQPQHL. Written as DNA, the CDR3 is TGTGCCAGCAGCGCCAGGGAAGGGCACCAGCCCCAGCATCTT.